What follows are 12 T cell receptor beta chains derived from one specimen sequenced in a study of blood T cell repertoires in COVID-19. Sequencing used immunoSEQ multiplex PCR; TCRdb keeps in-frame clones, though not all of them. The table has over 60,000 clones, about four fifths seen once. Material: peripheral blood. These receptors were obtained from a human donor in a cohort sampled during active COVID-19.

The chain has TRBV21-1 and TRBJ1-1; the table's D call TRBD1 went unverified against the DNA. TRBV21-1 is a pseudogene segment. This CDR3 region has 14 residues. Written as DNA, the CDR3 is TGTGCCAGCAGGGAAGGCAGGCCGAACACTGAAGCTTTCTTT. Translation: CASREGRPNTEAFF.

The rearrangement links TRBV2 to TRBJ1-2; 7 nucleotides agree with TRBD1. This CDR3 is built from 13 residues. The germline V gene encodes CDR1 SNHLY and CDR2 FYNNEI. With 6 bases clipped from V and 2 bases from J, the junction kept 3 bases outside the gene matches. Here the CDR3 DNA reads TGTGCCAGCAGGACAGGGCTAAACTATGGCTACACCTTC. Translated: CASRTGLNYGYTF. Drawing the rest from reference TRBV2 and TRBJ1-2, the complete variable domain is EPEVTQTPSHQVTQMGQEVILRCVPISNHLYFYWYRQILGQKVEFLVSFYNNEISEKSEIFDDQFSVERPDGSNFTLKIRSTKLEDSAMYFCASRTGLNYGYTFGSGTRLTVV.

The genes are TRBV5-4 and TRBJ2-6, with D possibly being TRBD1 (5 bases). The CDR3 has 17 residues. Germline V gene sequence: CDR1 SGHNT, CDR2 YYREEE (reference sequence). V was clipped by 0 bases and J by 0 bases, with 10 bases between them. The CDR3 nucleotides are TGTGCCAGCAGCTTGGTTGGGGCAACCTCTGGGGCCAACGTCCTGACTTTC. Translation: CASSLVGATSGANVLTF.

Only one count was recorded for this clone. V is TRBV15 and J is TRBJ2-7, with 8 bases fitting TRBD2. Germline CDR1 reads LNHNV; CDR2 reads YYDKDF (reference sequence). This CDR3 spans 17 amino acids. The V gene end was trimmed by 1 base and the J gene end by 6 bases; junction bases not matched to a gene: 14. This CDR3 is CATSRGVGREGLAEQYF. In DNA, the CDR3 is TGTGCCACCAGCAGAGGGGTAGGCCGGGAGGGATTGGCCGAGCAGTACTTC. Complete variable domain (other parts from reference TRBV15 and TRBJ2-7): DAMVIQNPRYQVTQFGKPVTLSCSQTLNHNVMYWYQQKSSQAPKLLFHYYDKDFNNEADTPDNFQSRRPNTSFCFLDIRSPGLGDTAMYLCATSRGVGREGLAEQYFGPGTRLTVT.

The V call is TRBV28, the J call TRBJ2-1, with 10 bases matching TRBD2. CDR1 and CDR2 from the germline V gene are MDHEN and SYDVKM. This CDR3 spans 16 amino acids. After removal of 6 bases from V and 5 bases from J, the junction contained 10 bases not matched to a gene. The CDR3 nucleotides are TGTGCCAGCAGCCGCTCCGGGACTAGCGTAAACAATGAGCAGTTCTTC. It yields the protein CASSRSGTSVNNEQFF.

The rearrangement joins TRBV11-2 to TRBJ2-5, with 8 bases that match TRBD1. The CDR3 length is 13 residues. With 6 bases clipped from V and 6 bases from J, the junction kept 6 bases outside the gene matches. Germline loops: CDR1 SGHAT, CDR2 FQNNGV. CDR3 nucleotide sequence: TGTGCCAGCAGAGAAACAGGGGGGCAGACCCAGTACTTC. Amino acid sequence: CASRETGGQTQYF.

V usage is TRBV27 and J usage is TRBJ2-7, with unresolved D. This CDR3 is built from 12 residues. Germline V gives CDR1 MNHEY, CDR2 SMNVEV (reference sequence). V dropped 2 bases and J dropped 6 bases, with 8 bases sitting between them. CDR3: CASSLIGSEQYF. The DNA for the CDR3 is TGTGCCAGCAGTTTAATCGGTTCCGAGCAGTACTTC.

The gene calls are TRBV19 and TRBJ2-3; tentative D call: TRBD1 (6 bases). The germline V gene encodes CDR1 LNHDA and CDR2 SQIVND (reference sequence). Deletions cut 4 bases from V and 3 bases from J, with 17 bases between. The CDR3 has 16 residues. The DNA of the CDR3 is TGTGCCAGTAGTACCCCTGGGGGCCAGGGTACAGATACGCAGTATTTT. This codes for CASSTPGGQGTDTQYF.

V usage is TRBV10-3 and J usage is TRBJ2-1; TRBD2 aligns across 14 bases. The junction had 4 bases not matched to a gene; V was cut back by 3 bases and J by 6 bases. The CDR3 is 16 residues long. Germline CDR1 is ENHRY and CDR2 is SYGVKD. The CDR3 region has the DNA TGTGCCATCAGTGATTCCGGGACTAGCGGGGGCAATGAGCAGTTCTTC. It specifies CAISDSGTSGGNEQFF.

This clone was recorded a few times. CDR3 protein: CASGLAGGQEQYF. The CDR3, as DNA: TGTGCCAGTGGACTAGCGGGAGGACAGGAGCAGTACTTC. V and J are TRBV6-5 and TRBJ2-7, with TRBD2 identical over 14 bases. Germline-derived CDR1 and CDR2 are MNHEY and SVGAGI. The CDR3 is made up of 13 amino acids. J was trimmed by 7 bases and V by 9 bases; bases with no gene match: 5.

V and J are TRBV29-1 and TRBJ2-2; TRBD1 matches at 8 bases. The CDR3 extends over 15 amino acids. Germline V CDR1 and CDR2: SQVTM, ANQGSEA. Trimming at V came to 6 bases and at J to 2 bases, leaving 8 bases not matched to a gene. The CDR3 sequence: CSVRVGQGNTGELFF. CDR3 in DNA: TGCAGCGTCCGAGTTGGACAGGGAAACACCGGGGAGCTGTTTTTT.

This CDR3 reads CASSLQTPRDEQYF. CDR3 nucleotides: TGCGCCAGCAGTCTCCAGACCCCTCGGGACGAGCAGTACTTC. This chain joins TRBV10-2 and TRBJ2-7; D is uncertain. Germline V lookup: CDR1 WSHSY, CDR2 SAAADI. CDR3 length: 14 residues. V was clipped by 5 bases and J by 5 bases, with 16 bases between them.